A single sample is the source of the 27 T cell receptor beta chains below, sequenced in a study of shared clonotypes between healthy human individuals. The method was immunoSEQ multiplex PCR; TCRdb's version includes in-frame clones alone and lacks a portion of them. The sample includes some 2,500,000 clones, 93% seen only once; the top ten take 0.36%. Source material: naive CD4+ T cells from PBMCs. Subset described: CD45RA+ positively selected. All receptors come from a man younger than 30 in good health. Some clones in this sample may be carry-over from other donors' samples.

CDR3 loop: CASSFAQGARGTEAFF. As DNA, the CDR3 is TGTGCCAGCAGTTTTGCCCAGGGGGCTAGGGGAACTGAAGCTTTCTTT. The chain uses TRBV28 and TRBJ1-1; TRBD1 aligns across 8 bases. The CDR3 has 16 amino acids. V shed 3 bases, J shed 5 bases, and the junction held 11 bases outside the gene matches. Germline V gene sequence: CDR1 MDHEN, CDR2 SYDVKM.

A note on this clone: The identical CDR3 is also encoded by other nucleotide sequences in the sample. The V call is TRBV28, the J call TRBJ2-5, with D hard to call. CDR3 length: 12 residues. Germline CDR1 MDHEN, CDR2 SYDVKM. V was shortened by 2 bases and J by 4 bases, with 5 bases between the two germline ends. For the CDR3, the DNA is TGTGCCAGCAGTTTAGTCGGAGAGACCCAGTACTTC. Translating it yields CASSLVGETQYF.

This sequence joins TRBV25-1 and TRBJ1-3, with D uncertain. Germline V gene data show CDR1 as MGHDK and CDR2 as SYGVNS. Deletions cut 5 bases from V and 8 bases from J, with 10 bases between. The CDR3 spans 12 residues. CDR3 nucleotides: TGTGCCAGCAGTCTGAACGAGTACACCATATATTTT. Amino acid sequence: CASSLNEYTIYF. The complete variable domain, with remaining parts taken from reference TRBV25-1 and TRBJ1-3, reads EADIYQTPRYLVIGTGKKITLECSQTMGHDKMYWYQQDPGMELHLIHYSYGVNSTEKGDLSSESTVSRIRTEHFPLTLESARPSHTSQYLCASSLNEYTIYFGEGSWLTVV.

The chain uses TRBV6-1 and TRBJ1-2; tentatively, D is TRBD1 (6 bases). The germline V gene has CDR1 MNHNS and CDR2 SASEGT. Trimming took 6 bases from V and 4 from J, leaving 18 bases between them. This CDR3 has 15 amino acids. In DNA, the CDR3 is TGTGCCAGCAGGCTGGGAAGGGGGGGCCTCTATGGCTACACCTTC. Translating gives CASRLGRGGLYGYTF.

The chain has TRBV7-2 and TRBJ2-1; TRBD2 agrees at 14 bases. This CDR3 contains 15 residues. Germline V lookup: CDR1 SGHTA, CDR2 FQGNSA. V trimming: 4 bases; J trimming: 6 bases; junction bases outside the gene matches: 2. This CDR3 is CASSWGTSGSNEQFF. The CDR3 nucleotides are TGTGCCAGCAGCTGGGGGACTAGCGGGAGCAATGAGCAGTTCTTC.

The J gene is TRBJ2-3, the V gene TRBV28, with a tentative D call TRBD1 (5 bases). Germline V gene lookup returns CDR1 MDHEN and CDR2 SYDVKM. This CDR3 spans 12 amino acids. V was trimmed by 5 bases and J by 4 bases, leaving 7 bases between them. CDR3 loop: CASSQGADTQYF. The CDR3, as DNA: TGTGCCAGCAGTCAGGGCGCAGATACGCAGTATTTT.

The rearrangement links TRBV2 to TRBJ2-7; no clear D gene. CDR1 SNHLY and CDR2 FYNNEI come from the germline V gene. The CDR3 consists of 12 residues. The V end was cut by 3 bases, the J end by 5 bases, with 8 bases between. The CDR3 here is CASSDDIHEQYF. CDR3 DNA sequence: TGTGCCAGCAGTGATGACATTCACGAGCAGTACTTC.

The chain uses TRBV7-2 and TRBJ1-1; 7 positions agree with TRBD1. The CDR3 runs to 14 residues. CDR1 SGHTA and CDR2 FQGNSA come from the germline V gene. The J segment lost 2 bases and the V segment lost 5 bases, leaving 5 bases of the junction unmatched. CDR3 in DNA: TGTGCCAGCAGCATGGGACAGATAAACACTGAAGCTTTCTTT. It yields the protein CASSMGQINTEAFF.

The chain is built from TRBV5-1 and TRBJ1-1, with unresolved D. CDR3 length: 15 residues. The germline V gene has CDR1 SGHRS and CDR2 YFSETQ. Trimming left V 3 bases short and J 0 bases short, with 12 bases between. CDR3 nucleotide sequence: TGCGCCAGCAGCTCCGGTGGCGCGTTGAACACTGAAGCTTTCTTT. Translated, it gives CASSSGGALNTEAFF.

The chain employs TRBV28 and TRBJ1-5, with D perhaps matching TRBD1 (6 bases). The germline gives CDR1 MDHEN, CDR2 SYDVKM. Trimming pared 3 bases from V and 4 bases from J, leaving 13 bases between. CDR3 length: 15 amino acids. The CDR3 DNA is TGTGCCAGCAGTTTTTCCGACAGGTCTAATCAGCCCCAGCATTTT. Its protein is CASSFSDRSNQPQHF.

V gene TRBV11-3 combines with J gene TRBJ2-1, with a possible D match to TRBD2 (5 bases). The CDR3 extends over 16 amino acids. CDR1 is SGHNT and CDR2 is YENEEA in the germline V gene. The V end was cut by 3 bases, the J end by 5 bases, with 17 bases between. The CDR3 coding sequence is TGTGCCAGCAGCTTCACGCTAGCAAAATCGGACAATGAGCAGTTCTTC. Encoded protein: CASSFTLAKSDNEQFF.

V is TRBV5-1 and J is TRBJ2-7; 8 bases map to TRBD1. Germline CDR1 reads SGHRS; CDR2 reads YFSETQ. The CDR3 runs 18 residues. The V segment lost 0 bases and the J segment 4 bases; nucleotides outside the gene matches: 15. The CDR3 is CASSLGTLGAGGFYEQYF. CDR3 nucleotide sequence: TGCGCCAGCAGCTTGGGAACCTTGGGGGCAGGGGGCTTTTACGAGCAGTACTTC.

The J gene is TRBJ2-5, the V gene TRBV7-9, with no clear D. This CDR3 comprises 9 residues. Germline V gene data show CDR1 as SEHNR and CDR2 as FQNEAQ (reference sequence). Trimming took 11 bases from V and 4 from J, leaving 5 bases between them. CDR3 coding DNA: TGTGCCGTTGGAGAGACCCAGTACTTC. This encodes CAVGETQYF.

The rearrangement joins TRBV7-7 to TRBJ2-5; D gene unclear. The CDR3 covers 13 residues. Germline CDR1 SSHAT, CDR2 FNYEAQ (reference sequence). Trimming left V 5 bases short and J 4 bases short, with 11 bases between. The CDR3 DNA reads as TGTGCCAGCAGCCCTCTAACCGGAGAGACCCAGTACTTC. This codes for CASSPLTGETQYF.

CDR3 protein: CASSWSGSGGIETQYF. CDR3 coding DNA: TGTGCCAGTAGTTGGAGCGGTAGCGGCGGTATAGAGACCCAGTACTTC. The rearrangement uses TRBV19 and TRBJ2-5, with D possibly matching TRBD2 (6 bases). The CDR3 extends over 16 amino acids. Germline CDR1 and CDR2: LNHDA and SQIVND (reference sequence). V shed 5 bases and J shed 4 bases, with 20 bases lying between them.

About this clone: This sample includes further DNA sequences coding for the same CDR3. V usage is TRBV9 and J usage is TRBJ2-3, with TRBD2 identical over 8 bases. Germline V lookup: CDR1 SGDLS, CDR2 YYNGEE. V lost 3 bases and J lost 2; bases outside the gene matches: 5. The CDR3 covers 15 residues. The CDR3 nucleotides read TGTGCCAGCAGCGCCGGACTAGCAGACACAGATACGCAGTATTTT. It specifies CASSAGLADTDTQYF. The full variable domain, completed using reference TRBV9 and TRBJ2-3, is DSGVTQTPKHLITATGQRVTLRCSPRSGDLSVYWYQQSLDQGLQFLIQYYNGEERAKGNILERFSAQQFPDLHSELNLSSLELGDSALYFCASSAGLADTDTQYFGPGTRLTVL.

This clone was seen once. This chain joins TRBV19 and TRBJ1-4, with TRBD1 as a possible D gene (6 bases). Trimming took off 11 bases at V and 4 bases at J, with 35 bases between the two ends. The CDR3 is made up of 20 amino acids. Per germline, CDR1 LNHDA and CDR2 SQIVND (reference sequence). The CDR3 sequence: CAVSPVGVRGHLRGNEKLFF. Written as DNA, the CDR3 is TGTGCCGTCTCTCCAGTTGGCGTCAGGGGCCACCTGAGGGGTAATGAAAAACTGTTTTTT.

V usage is TRBV5-1 and J usage is TRBJ2-1, with D unresolved. The CDR3 loop spans 14 amino acids. The V and J ends lost 8 bases and 5 bases respectively, with 17 bases between them. Germline values: CDR1 SGHRS, CDR2 YFSETQ. The CDR3 reads CASAWAALNNEQFF. The CDR3 DNA is TGCGCCAGTGCCTGGGCAGCACTAAACAATGAGCAGTTCTTC. Full variable domain (outside the CDR3, taken from reference TRBV5-1 and TRBJ2-1): KAGVTQTPRYLIKTRGQQVTLSCSPISGHRSVSWYQQTPGQGLQFLFEYFSETQRNKGNFPGRFSGRQFSNSRSEMNVSTLELGDSALYLCASAWAALNNEQFFGPGTRLTVL.

As concerns this clone: The same CDR3 arises from other DNA sequences in this sample as well. The chain links TRBV20-1 to TRBJ2-7; no clear D. Germline V gives CDR1 DFQATT, CDR2 SNEGSKA (reference sequence). This CDR3 is built from 10 residues. V lost 5 bases and J 3 bases, leaving 5 bases between the germline ends. The CDR3 coding sequence is TGCAGTGCTCAGAGCTACGAGCAGTACTTC. Translating it yields CSAQSYEQYF.

The chain combines TRBV6-5 with TRBJ1-5, with TRBD1 matching over 12 bases. V lost 4 bases and J lost 5; bases outside the gene matches: 6. The V gene's germline CDR1 is MNHEY and CDR2 SVGAGI. This CDR3 spans 16 amino acids. CDR3 residues: CASSSGTGGRHQPQHF. For the CDR3, the DNA is TGTGCCAGCAGTTCCGGGACAGGGGGCCGACATCAGCCCCAGCATTTT.

The J gene is TRBJ2-2, the V gene TRBV9, with 13 bases aligning to TRBD2. With 3 bases clipped from V and 3 bases from J, the junction kept 14 bases outside the gene matches. CDR1 is SGDLS, CDR2 YYNGEE, per germline. The CDR3 sequence is 20 residues long. CDR3 sequence (DNA): TGTGCCAGCAGCGCGCGCCCCACTAGCGGGAGGGCCTTAGACACCGGGGAGCTGTTTTTT. Its protein product is CASSARPTSGRALDTGELFF.

The rearrangement uses TRBV5-4 and TRBJ2-3; 12 positions agree with TRBD2. Germline V gene lookup returns CDR1 SGHNT and CDR2 YYREEE (reference sequence). The CDR3 is 18 residues long. With 3 bases clipped from V and 7 bases from J, the junction kept 15 bases outside the gene matches. The CDR3 nucleotides read TGTGCCAGCAGCTCCTTCGGACTAGCGGGACAAAGGGGCAATACGCAGTATTTT. Protein product: CASSSFGLAGQRGNTQYF. Using reference TRBV5-4 and TRBJ2-3 for the parts outside the CDR3, the full variable domain is ETGVTQSPTHLIKTRGQQVTLRCSSQSGHNTVSWYQQALGQGPQFIFQYYREEENGRGNFPPRFSGLQFPNYSSELNVNALELDDSALYLCASSSFGLAGQRGNTQYFGPGTRLTVL.

This clone appeared a single time. The J gene is TRBJ1-3, the V gene TRBV5-1; 7 bases align to TRBD1. The CDR3 covers 14 residues. J lost 2 bases, V lost 6 bases, and 5 bases had no gene match. Germline V gives CDR1 SGHRS, CDR2 YFSETQ. The DNA of the CDR3 is TGCGCCAGCACGACAGGGTCCGCTGGAAACACCATATATTTT. It codes for CASTTGSAGNTIYF. Variable domain in full (rest from reference TRBV5-1 and TRBJ1-3): KAGVTQTPRYLIKTRGQQVTLSCSPISGHRSVSWYQQTPGQGLQFLFEYFSETQRNKGNFPGRFSGRQFSNSRSEMNVSTLELGDSALYLCASTTGSAGNTIYFGEGSWLTVV.

J is TRBJ1-2 and V is TRBV6-5; D gene unclear. Germline V gene lookup returns CDR1 MNHEY and CDR2 SVGAGI. V lost 7 bases to trimming and J lost 7 bases, with 16 bases between them. The CDR3 covers 13 residues. CDR3 loop: CASMMPGGSGYTF. The CDR3 DNA reads as TGTGCCAGCATGATGCCGGGTGGAAGTGGCTACACCTTC.

This chain links TRBV7-8 with TRBJ1-2, with 8 bases lining up with TRBD1. With 1 base clipped from V and 12 bases from J, the junction kept 10 bases outside the gene matches. Per the germline V gene, CDR1 is SGHVS and CDR2 is FQNEAQ. There are 14 residues in the CDR3. CDR3 sequence reads: CASSLERQGKTNTF. As DNA, the CDR3 is TGTGCCAGCAGCTTAGAGCGACAGGGGAAAACTAACACCTTC.

The chain combines TRBV19 with TRBJ1-1, with 10 bases identical to TRBD1. Germline V lookup: CDR1 LNHDA, CDR2 SQIVND (reference sequence). V lost 5 bases, J lost 7 bases, and 4 bases stayed unmatched. The CDR3 extends over 13 amino acids. The CDR3 spells CASSWGTGDEAFF. Here the CDR3 DNA reads TGTGCCAGTAGTTGGGGGACAGGGGATGAAGCTTTCTTT.

The chain uses TRBV7-2 and TRBJ2-7; D gene uncertain. CDR1 and CDR2 from the germline V gene are SGHTA and FQGNSA. The CDR3 is made up of 13 amino acids. V lost 0 bases to trimming and J lost 3 bases, with 6 bases between them. This CDR3 is CASSLAINYEQYF. The CDR3 nucleotides are TGTGCCAGCAGCTTAGCCATTAACTACGAGCAGTACTTC.